The 27 T cell receptor beta chains given below trace back to one sample, sequenced in a study of blood T cell repertoires in COVID-19. Only in-frame clones appear in the TCRdb table, and some are missing; sequencing was by immunoSEQ multiplex PCR. The sample records a few hundred thousand clones, about four fifths being singletons. Material: peripheral blood. These receptors all come from a woman aged 45-59 years with acute or convalescent COVID-19.

The gene calls are TRBV19 and TRBJ2-5, with D possibly being TRBD1 (6 bases). Trimming removed 5 bases from V and 3 bases from J, with 19 bases in between. The length of the CDR3 is 16 residues. Per the germline V gene, CDR1 is LNHDA and CDR2 is SQIVND (reference sequence). CDR3 amino acids: CASSVAETGTKETQYF. For the CDR3, the DNA is TGTGCCAGTAGTGTTGCCGAGACAGGTACCAAAGAGACCCAGTACTTC. Filled out from reference TRBV19 and TRBJ2-5, the complete variable domain reads DGGITQSPKYLFRKEGQNVTLSCEQNLNHDAMYWYRQDPGQGLRLIYYSQIVNDFQKGDIAEGYSVSREKKESFPLTVTSAQKNPTAFYLCASSVAETGTKETQYFGPGTRLLVL.

The chain recombines TRBV6-1 with TRBJ2-7, with 7 positions matching TRBD2. CDR3 length: 15 residues. V lost 2 bases, J lost 0 bases, and 4 bases stayed unmatched. Germline values: CDR1 MNHNS, CDR2 SASEGT. The CDR3, as DNA: TGTGCCAGCAGTGAAAGGCTAGCGGACTCCTACGAGCAGTACTTC. Translating it yields CASSERLADSYEQYF.

J is TRBJ1-1 and V is TRBV6-5, with a possible D match to TRBD1 (5 bases). V was shortened by 4 bases and J by 4 bases, with 10 bases between the two germline ends. The V gene's germline CDR1 is MNHEY and CDR2 SVGAGI. The CDR3 has 13 amino acids. This CDR3 is CASSLGEFTEAFF. CDR3 in DNA: TGTGCCAGCAGTTTAGGGGAATTCACTGAAGCTTTCTTT.

The V call is TRBV6-2 or TRBV6-3, the J call TRBJ2-1; 14 nucleotides match TRBD2. The CDR3 covers 14 residues. The germline V gene encodes CDR1 MNHEY and CDR2 SVGEGT. V lost 6 bases to trimming and J lost 8 bases; unmatched junction nucleotides: 3. In DNA form, the CDR3 reads TGTGCCAGCAGCGGACTAGCGGGGGGTCATGAGCAGTTCTTC. Amino acid sequence: CASSGLAGGHEQFF.

The rearrangement uses TRBV27 and TRBJ1-1; D uncertain. In germline, CDR1 is MNHEY, CDR2 SMNVEV (reference sequence). V dropped 4 bases and J dropped 4 bases, with 13 bases sitting between them. CDR3 length equals 14 residues. CDR3 coding DNA: TGTGCCAGCAGTTATTACTCCACCGGCACTGAAGCTTTCTTT. This encodes CASSYYSTGTEAFF.

V gene TRBV3-1 (or the pseudogene TRBV3-2) combines with J gene TRBJ1-2; D ambiguous. Germline CDR1 LGHDT, CDR2 YNNKEL (reference sequence). V lost 6 bases and J 3 bases, leaving 23 bases between the germline ends. This CDR3 comprises 17 residues. CDR3 sequence: CASSQTSGNPGHYGYTF. CDR3 sequence (DNA): TGTGCCAGCAGTCAAACTTCCGGGAACCCGGGTCACTATGGCTACACCTTC.

The gene calls are TRBV6-6 and TRBJ1-1; 8 nucleotides agree with TRBD1. CDR3 length: 15 amino acids. With 3 bases clipped from V and 2 bases from J, the junction kept 5 bases outside the gene matches. Germline V CDR1 and CDR2: MNHNY, SVGAGI (reference sequence). CDR3 region: CASSYQGARNTEAFF. The CDR3 region has the DNA TGTGCCAGCAGTTATCAGGGGGCCCGTAACACTGAAGCTTTCTTT.

The chain joins TRBV6-2 or TRBV6-3 to TRBJ1-2; a possible D gene is TRBD1 (6 bases). The V gene lost 5 bases and the J gene lost 6 bases, with 16 bases spanning the gap. CDR3 length equals 14 residues. Germline V gives CDR1 MNHEY, CDR2 SVGEGT. The CDR3: CASSPPQGRDGYTF. DNA for the CDR3: TGTGCCAGCAGTCCACCGCAGGGGAGGGATGGCTACACCTTC.

CDR3 in amino acids: CASSPGPGRDQPQHF. CDR3 sequence (DNA): TGTGCCAGCAGTCCCGGACCAGGGAGGGATCAGCCCCAGCATTTT. V and J are TRBV5-4 and TRBJ1-5; possible D gene TRBD1, 5 bases. Germline CDR1 and CDR2: SGHNT and YYREEE (reference sequence). Trimming left V 5 bases short and J 5 bases short, with 17 bases between. The CDR3 consists of 15 residues.

The J gene is TRBJ2-7, the V gene TRBV7-6; perhaps TRBD1 as D (6 bases). V lost 4 bases, J lost 3 bases, and 10 bases lay in between. The germline V gene encodes CDR1 SGHVS and CDR2 FNYEAQ. The CDR3 contains 13 residues. Here the CDR3 reads CASSSRGFYEQYF. In DNA form, the CDR3 reads TGTGCCAGCAGCTCAAGGGGGTTCTACGAGCAGTACTTC.

This chain uses TRBV7-9 with TRBJ2-1, with TRBD1 as a possible D gene (6 bases). The CDR3 runs 13 residues. Germline V gene data show CDR1 as SEHNR and CDR2 as FQNEAQ (reference sequence). Trimming cost V 4 bases and J 9 bases, with 13 bases left between them. The CDR3 reads CASSSLQGGEQFF. In DNA form, the CDR3 reads TGTGCCAGCAGCTCCTTACAGGGCGGTGAGCAGTTCTTC. Filled out from reference TRBV7-9 and TRBJ2-1, the complete variable domain reads DTGVSQNPRHKITKRGQNVTFRCDPISEHNRLYWYRQTLGQGPEFLTYFQNEAQLEKSRLLSDRFSAERPKGSFSTLEIQRTEQGDSAMYLCASSSLQGGEQFFGPGTRLTVL.

The chain uses TRBV12-1 and TRBJ2-7; the table calls TRBD2, which could not be checked here. TRBV12-1 is termed a pseudogene. This CDR3 has 17 amino acids. The CDR3 DNA is TGTGCCAGCAGCCCCCCTAGCGGCGCCGTTGGGGACTACGAGCAGTACTTC. The encoded protein is CASSPPSGAVGDYEQYF.

This clone showed up just a few times. As DNA, the CDR3 is TGTGCCACCCGCATTGGGGTCGGCGGGACTGAAGCTTTCTTT. The encoded protein is CATRIGVGGTEAFF. V usage is TRBV27 and J usage is TRBJ1-1, with unresolved D. The CDR3 totals 14 residues. The V end was cut by 10 bases, the J end by 5 bases, with 20 bases between. CDR1 is MNHEY and CDR2 is SMNVEV in the germline V gene (reference sequence).

This clone was observed a single time. V and J are TRBV25-1 and TRBJ1-4, with D maybe TRBD1 (5 bases). The CDR3 sequence is 14 residues long. V gave up 4 bases and J gave up 8 bases, with 14 bases separating them. Germline V gene data show CDR1 as MGHDK and CDR2 as SYGVNS. CDR3 nucleotides: TGTGCCAGCAGTGCCTCAGGGTCAGGCGAAAAACTGTTTTTT. It encodes CASSASGSGEKLFF. The full variable domain, in which reference TRBV25-1 and TRBJ1-4 provide the parts outside the CDR3, is EADIYQTPRYLVIGTGKKITLECSQTMGHDKMYWYQQDPGMELHLIHYSYGVNSTEKGDLSSESTVSRIRTEHFPLTLESARPSHTSQYLCASSASGSGEKLFFGSGTQLSVL.

This sequence joins TRBV5-5 and TRBJ2-7, with 7 bases lining up with TRBD1. V was pared by 4 bases and J by 3 bases, with 13 bases of the junction left unmatched. Germline V gene lookup returns CDR1 SGHKS and CDR2 YYEKEE (reference sequence). The CDR3 sequence is 16 residues long. The CDR3 spells CASSPEGGRGNYEQYV. CDR3 DNA: TGTGCCAGCAGCCCAGAGGGTGGCAGGGGGAACTACGAGCAGTACGTC.

This clone has only a few counts. The chain uses TRBV18 and TRBJ1-6; 9 bases align to TRBD1. The CDR3 covers 15 residues. Germline CDR1 and CDR2: KGHSH and LQKENI. With V trimmed by 6 bases and J by 10 bases, 10 bases remained unmatched. The DNA of the CDR3 is TGTGCCAGCTCGGGCGGACAGGGGAGGGAGTCACCCCTCCACTTT. Translated, it gives CASSGGQGRESPLHF.

The chain has TRBV29-1 and TRBJ1-3, with D unclear. V was cut by 7 bases and J by 0 bases, with 10 bases left in between. Per germline, CDR1 SQVTM and CDR2 ANQGSEA. The CDR3 is 13 residues long. The CDR3 loop is CSATVSSGNTIYF. The CDR3 bases are TGCAGCGCAACAGTAAGCTCTGGAAACACCATATATTTT. The complete variable domain, with remaining parts taken from reference TRBV29-1 and TRBJ1-3, reads SAVISQKPSRDICQRGTSLTIQCQVDSQVTMMFWYRQQPGQSLTLIATANQGSEATYESGFVIDKFPISRPNLTFSTLTVSNMSPEDSSIYLCSATVSSGNTIYFGEGSWLTVV.

The rearrangement uses TRBV5-1 and TRBJ1-3, with a possible D match to TRBD1 (5 bases). V gave up 3 bases and J gave up 4 bases, with 14 bases separating them. Per the germline V gene, CDR1 is SGHRS and CDR2 is YFSETQ. The CDR3 covers 15 residues. Written as DNA, the CDR3 is TGCGCCAGCAGCTCTTCAGGGTCGAAAGGAAACACCATATATTTT. It specifies CASSSSGSKGNTIYF.

This clone was seen once. The chain links TRBV12-3 or TRBV12-4 to TRBJ2-3; no clear D gene. The CDR3 consists of 12 residues. The V and J ends lost 3 bases and 5 bases respectively, with 6 bases between them. CDR3 sequence reads: CASSFSRDTQYF. Written as DNA, the CDR3 is TGTGCCAGCAGTTTTTCTCGAGATACGCAGTATTTT.

The rearrangement uses TRBV5-4 and TRBJ2-3; a possible D gene is TRBD1 (6 bases). Germline loops: CDR1 SGHNT, CDR2 YYREEE (reference sequence). This CDR3 is built from 15 residues. The ends were cut back, 0 bases at V and 4 bases at J, with 12 bases in the middle. The CDR3: CASSLGGQRADTQYF. The CDR3 DNA sequence: TGTGCCAGCAGCTTGGGTGGACAGCGCGCAGATACGCAGTATTTT.

The chain is built from TRBV2 and TRBJ1-3; a weak D match, TRBD1 (6 bases). CDR3 length: 14 residues. CDR1 is SNHLY and CDR2 is FYNNEI in the germline V gene. The ends were cut back, 4 bases at V and 3 bases at J, with 10 bases in the middle. The DNA for the CDR3 is TGTGCCAGCAGTGCTCAGGGGTTTGGAAACACCATATATTTT. The encoded protein is CASSAQGFGNTIYF.

The V and J genes are TRBV2 and TRBJ1-1; 8 bases fit TRBD1. There are 11 residues in the CDR3. With 7 bases clipped from V and 10 bases from J, the junction kept 5 bases outside the gene matches. Germline V gene data show CDR1 as SNHLY and CDR2 as FYNNEI. CDR3 sequence (DNA): TGTGCCAGCACGGGACAGGTACTAGCTTTCTTT. It codes for CASTGQVLAFF.

V and J are TRBV27 and TRBJ1-2; 12 nucleotides align to TRBD1. The CDR3 covers 16 residues. Looked up from germline, CDR1 is MNHEY and CDR2 is SMNVEV (reference sequence). V gave up 0 bases and J gave up 6 bases; unmatched junction bases: 5. For the CDR3, the DNA is TGTGCCAGCAGTTTATCGGGACAGGGGGCGCTTAATGGCTACACCTTC. It yields the protein CASSLSGQGALNGYTF.

The chain combines TRBV20-1 with TRBJ1-2; a possible D gene is TRBD1 (5 bases). The CDR3 length is 11 residues. Trimming removed 3 bases at V and 10 bases at J, with 12 bases between. CDR1 is DFQATT, CDR2 SNEGSKA, per germline (reference sequence). Written as DNA, the CDR3 is TGCAGTGCTAGTCGGCAGGGATACTACACCTTC. Translated, it gives CSASRQGYYTF.

The chain combines TRBV5-1 with TRBJ2-1; 8 bases match TRBD2. The germline gives CDR1 SGHRS, CDR2 YFSETQ. The CDR3 has 16 residues. V lost 4 bases, J lost 4 bases, and 10 bases stayed unmatched. Written as DNA, the CDR3 is TGCGCCAGCAGCGAACAGAGCGGGAGTCGGTACAATGAGCAGTTCTTC. It encodes CASSEQSGSRYNEQFF.

This sequence joins TRBV6-5 and TRBJ2-2; 13 nucleotides match TRBD2. Per the germline V gene, CDR1 is MNHEY and CDR2 is SVGAGI. CDR3 length: 13 residues. Trimming cost V 6 bases and J 8 bases; bases outside gene matches: 0. CDR3 loop: CASRGLAGGELFF. The CDR3 coding sequence is TGTGCCAGCAGGGGACTAGCGGGAGGGGAGCTGTTTTTT.

A few counts support this clone. A junction end diverges from the germline sequence, so it may reflect a read error. The rearrangement joins TRBV7-8 to TRBJ2-2; 8 positions match TRBD2. Germline loops: CDR1 SGHVS, CDR2 FQNEAQ. CDR3 length equals 18 residues. CDR3 loop: CASSAGRGVGGNAGELFF. The CDR3 DNA reads TGTGCCAGCAGCGCCGGGAGGGGCGTGGGAGGGAACGCCGGGGAGCTGTTTTTT.